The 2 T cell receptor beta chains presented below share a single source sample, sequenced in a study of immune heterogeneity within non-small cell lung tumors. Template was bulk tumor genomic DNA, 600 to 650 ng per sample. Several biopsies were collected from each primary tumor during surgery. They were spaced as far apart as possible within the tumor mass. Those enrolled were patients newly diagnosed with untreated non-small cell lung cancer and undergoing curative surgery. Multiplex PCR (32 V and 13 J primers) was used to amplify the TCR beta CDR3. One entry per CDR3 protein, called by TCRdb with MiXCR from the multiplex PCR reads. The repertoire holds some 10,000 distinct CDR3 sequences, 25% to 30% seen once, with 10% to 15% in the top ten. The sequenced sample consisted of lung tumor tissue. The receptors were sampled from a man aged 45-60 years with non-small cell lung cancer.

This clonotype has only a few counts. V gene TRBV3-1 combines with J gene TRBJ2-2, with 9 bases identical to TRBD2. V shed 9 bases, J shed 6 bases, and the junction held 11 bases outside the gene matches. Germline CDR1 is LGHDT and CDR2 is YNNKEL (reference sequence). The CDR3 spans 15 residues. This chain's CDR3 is CASRISGGSAGELFF. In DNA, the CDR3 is TGTGCCAGTAGGATTAGCGGGGGCAGCGCCGGGGAGCTGTTTTTT.

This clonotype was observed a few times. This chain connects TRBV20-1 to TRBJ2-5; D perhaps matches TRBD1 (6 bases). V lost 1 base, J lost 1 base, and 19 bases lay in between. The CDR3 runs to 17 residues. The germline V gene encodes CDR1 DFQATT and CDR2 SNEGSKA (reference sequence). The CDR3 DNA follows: TGCAGTGCTAGAGTTCTGACGGACAGAAATTTCCAAGAGACCCAGTACTTC. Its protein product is CSARVLTDRNFQETQYF.